This TCR beta chain was identified during a study of cytomegalovirus exposure and HLA in healthy donors. In the PCR, 60 Vbeta and 13 Jbeta primers were used. TCRdb's table, derived via immunoSEQ multiplex PCR, lists solely in-frame clones and lacks some. Counted here are some 97,000 clones, roughly 80% occurring once; the ten biggest clones make up roughly 14%. The CDR3 is 14 residues long. From germline, CDR1 is WSHSY and CDR2 SAAADI. Losses at the gene ends were 6 bases for V and 8 bases for J; bases not matched to a gene: 7. In this sample, this clone turned up a few times. The chain joins TRBV10-2 to TRBJ2-1, with 10 nucleotides matching TRBD2. Sequenced material: PBMCs. The sequence came from a male donor in good health and CMV-seropositive. The CDR3 reads CASRGTSEADEQFF. The CDR3 DNA reads as TGCGCCAGCAGAGGGACTAGCGAGGCCGATGAGCAGTTCTTC.